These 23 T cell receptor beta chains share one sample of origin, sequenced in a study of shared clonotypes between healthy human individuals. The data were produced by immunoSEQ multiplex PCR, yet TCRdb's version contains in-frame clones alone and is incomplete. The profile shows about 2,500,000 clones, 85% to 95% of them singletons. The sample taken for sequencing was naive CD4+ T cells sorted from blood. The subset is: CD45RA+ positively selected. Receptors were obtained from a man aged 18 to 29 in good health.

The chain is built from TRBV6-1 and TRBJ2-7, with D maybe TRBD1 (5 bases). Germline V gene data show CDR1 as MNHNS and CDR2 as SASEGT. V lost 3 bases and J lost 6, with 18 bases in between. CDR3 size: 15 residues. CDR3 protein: CASSDEPLSGSEQYF. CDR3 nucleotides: TGTGCCAGCAGTGACGAACCCCTTTCAGGGTCCGAGCAGTACTTC.

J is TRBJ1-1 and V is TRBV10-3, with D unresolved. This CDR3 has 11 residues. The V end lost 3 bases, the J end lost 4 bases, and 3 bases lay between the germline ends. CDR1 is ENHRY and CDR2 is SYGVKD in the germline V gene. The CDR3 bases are TGTGCCATCAGTGACGTCACTGAAGCTTTCTTT. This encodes CAISDVTEAFF.

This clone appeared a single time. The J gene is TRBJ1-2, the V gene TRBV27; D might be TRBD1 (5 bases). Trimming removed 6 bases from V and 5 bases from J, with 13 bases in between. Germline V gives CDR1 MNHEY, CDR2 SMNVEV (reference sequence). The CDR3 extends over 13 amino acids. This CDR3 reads CASRAAGSYGYTF. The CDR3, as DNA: TGTGCCAGCAGGGCGGCAGGGTCATATGGCTACACCTTC.

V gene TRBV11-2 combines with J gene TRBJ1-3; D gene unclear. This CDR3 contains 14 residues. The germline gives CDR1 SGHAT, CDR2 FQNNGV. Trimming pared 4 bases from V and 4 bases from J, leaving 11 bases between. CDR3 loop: CASSSRQIGNTIYF. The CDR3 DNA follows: TGTGCCAGCAGCTCGCGGCAGATCGGAAACACCATATATTTT.

CDR3 coding DNA: TGTGCCAGCAGCTTGGGACAGGGGTTCGGAAACACCATATATTTT. Translated, it gives CASSLGQGFGNTIYF. V is TRBV5-6 and J is TRBJ1-3; 8 bases align to TRBD1. The CDR3 contains 15 residues. J was trimmed by 4 bases and V by 0 bases; bases with no gene match: 3. Germline V gene lookup returns CDR1 SGHDT and CDR2 YYEEEE.

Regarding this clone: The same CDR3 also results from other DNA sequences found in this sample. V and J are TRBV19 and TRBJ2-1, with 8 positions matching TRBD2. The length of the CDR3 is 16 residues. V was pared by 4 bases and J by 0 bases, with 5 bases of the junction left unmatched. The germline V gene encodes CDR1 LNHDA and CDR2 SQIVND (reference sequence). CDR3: CASSTLAGSSYNEQFF. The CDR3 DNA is TGTGCCAGTAGTACTTTAGCGGGAAGCTCCTACAATGAGCAGTTCTTC.

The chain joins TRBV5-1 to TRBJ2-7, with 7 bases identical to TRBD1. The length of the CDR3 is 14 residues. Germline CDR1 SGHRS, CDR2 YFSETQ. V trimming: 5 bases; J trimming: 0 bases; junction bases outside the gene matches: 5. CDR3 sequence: CASRGGDLSYEQYF. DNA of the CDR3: TGCGCCAGCAGAGGGGGCGACCTCTCCTACGAGCAGTACTTC.

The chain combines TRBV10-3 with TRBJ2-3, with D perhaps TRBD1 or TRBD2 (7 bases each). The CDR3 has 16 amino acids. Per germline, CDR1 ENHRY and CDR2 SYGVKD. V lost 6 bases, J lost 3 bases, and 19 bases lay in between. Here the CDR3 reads CAIRGEGTEKTDTQYF. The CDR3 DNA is TGTGCCATCAGGGGGGAGGGGACAGAAAAAACAGATACGCAGTATTTT.

CDR3 sequence reads: CASSQDPYPRQPQHF. CDR3 nucleotides: TGCGCCAGCAGCCAAGATCCGTACCCACGTCAGCCCCAGCATTTT. The chain carries TRBV4-1 and TRBJ1-5; D is unresolved. V lost 0 bases to trimming and J lost 6 bases, with 12 bases between them. The CDR3 is made up of 15 amino acids. CDR1 MGHRA and CDR2 YSYEKL come from the germline V gene.

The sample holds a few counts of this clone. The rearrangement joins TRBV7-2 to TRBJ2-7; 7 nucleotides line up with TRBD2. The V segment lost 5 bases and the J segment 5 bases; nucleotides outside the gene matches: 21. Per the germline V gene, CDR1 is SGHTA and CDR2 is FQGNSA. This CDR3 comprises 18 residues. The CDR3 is CASSPHRSGRAREDEQYF. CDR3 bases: TGTGCCAGCAGCCCCCATCGCTCGGGGAGGGCCCGTGAGGACGAGCAGTACTTC.

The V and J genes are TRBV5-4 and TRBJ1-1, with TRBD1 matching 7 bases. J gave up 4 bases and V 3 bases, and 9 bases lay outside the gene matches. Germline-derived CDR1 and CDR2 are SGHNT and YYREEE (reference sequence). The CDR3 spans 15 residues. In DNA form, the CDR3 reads TGTGCCAGCAGCTCAGGACAGACAGGGATCACTGAAGCTTTCTTT. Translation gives CASSSGQTGITEAFF.

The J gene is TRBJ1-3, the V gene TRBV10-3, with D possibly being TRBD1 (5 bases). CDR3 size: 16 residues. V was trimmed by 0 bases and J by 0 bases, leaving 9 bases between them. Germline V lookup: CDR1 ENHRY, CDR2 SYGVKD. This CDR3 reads CAISESGGASGNTIYF. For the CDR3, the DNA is TGTGCCATCAGTGAGTCGGGAGGGGCCTCTGGAAACACCATATATTTT.

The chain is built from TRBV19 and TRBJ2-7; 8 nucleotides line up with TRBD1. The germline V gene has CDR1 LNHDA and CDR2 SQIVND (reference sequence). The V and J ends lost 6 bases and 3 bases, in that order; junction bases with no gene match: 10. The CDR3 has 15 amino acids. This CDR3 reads CASSGPGQASYEQYF. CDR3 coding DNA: TGTGCCAGTAGCGGACCGGGACAGGCAAGCTACGAGCAGTACTTC. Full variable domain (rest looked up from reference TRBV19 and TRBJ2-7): DGGITQSPKYLFRKEGQNVTLSCEQNLNHDAMYWYRQDPGQGLRLIYYSQIVNDFQKGDIAEGYSVSREKKESFPLTVTSAQKNPTAFYLCASSGPGQASYEQYFGPGTRLTVT.

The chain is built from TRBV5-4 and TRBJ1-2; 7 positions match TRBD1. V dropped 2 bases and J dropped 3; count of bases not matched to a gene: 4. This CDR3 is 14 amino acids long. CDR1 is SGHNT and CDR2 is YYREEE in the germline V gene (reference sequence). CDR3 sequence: CASSFGDRDYGYTF. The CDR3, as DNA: TGTGCCAGCAGCTTTGGGGACAGAGACTATGGCTACACCTTC.

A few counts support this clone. CDR3 protein: CASSLDNLSNQPQHF. DNA of the CDR3: TGTGCCAGCAGTCTGGACAACCTAAGCAATCAGCCCCAGCATTTT. The chain links TRBV28 to TRBJ1-5, with D possibly TRBD1 on 5 matching bases. The CDR3 sequence is 15 residues long. V was clipped by 5 bases and J by 1 base, with 12 bases between them. Germline lookup yields CDR1 MDHEN and CDR2 SYDVKM.

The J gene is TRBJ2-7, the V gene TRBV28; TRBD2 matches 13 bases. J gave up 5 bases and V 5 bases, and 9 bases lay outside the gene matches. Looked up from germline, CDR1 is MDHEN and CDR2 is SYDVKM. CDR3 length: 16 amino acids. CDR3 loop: CASSTRLAGGTNEQYF. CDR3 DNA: TGTGCCAGCAGTACAAGACTAGCGGGGGGAACCAACGAGCAGTACTTC.

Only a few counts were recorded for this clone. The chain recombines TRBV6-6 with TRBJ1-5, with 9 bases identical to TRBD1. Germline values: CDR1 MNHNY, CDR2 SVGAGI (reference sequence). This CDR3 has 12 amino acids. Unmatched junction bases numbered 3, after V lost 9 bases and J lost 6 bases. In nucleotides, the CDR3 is TGTGCCAGTCGACAGGGGGTTCAGCCCCAGCATTTT. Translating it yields CASRQGVQPQHF.

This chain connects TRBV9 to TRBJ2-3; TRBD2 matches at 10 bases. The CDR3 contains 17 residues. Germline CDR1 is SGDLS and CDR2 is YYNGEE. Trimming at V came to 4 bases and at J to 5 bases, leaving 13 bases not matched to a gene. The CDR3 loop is CASSKSSSGSKGDTQYF. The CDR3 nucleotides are TGTGCCAGCAGCAAGTCGTCTAGCGGGAGTAAAGGAGATACGCAGTATTTT.

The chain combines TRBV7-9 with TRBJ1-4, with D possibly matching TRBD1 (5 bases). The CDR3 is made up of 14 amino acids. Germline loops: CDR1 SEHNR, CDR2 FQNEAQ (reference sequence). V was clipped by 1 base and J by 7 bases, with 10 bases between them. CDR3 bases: TGTGCCAGCAGCTTAGGCGGGGGGAGTGAAAAACTGTTTTTT. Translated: CASSLGGGSEKLFF.

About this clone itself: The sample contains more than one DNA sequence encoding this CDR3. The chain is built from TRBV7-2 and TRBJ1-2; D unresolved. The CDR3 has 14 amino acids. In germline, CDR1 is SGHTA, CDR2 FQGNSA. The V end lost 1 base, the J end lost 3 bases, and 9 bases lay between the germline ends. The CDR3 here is CASSLVGQDYGYTF. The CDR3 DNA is TGTGCCAGCAGCTTAGTAGGCCAGGACTATGGCTACACCTTC.

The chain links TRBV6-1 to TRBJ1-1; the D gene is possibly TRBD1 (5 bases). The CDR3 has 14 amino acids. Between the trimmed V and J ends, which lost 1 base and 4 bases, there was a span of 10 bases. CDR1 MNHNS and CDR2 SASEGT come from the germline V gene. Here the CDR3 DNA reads TGTGCCAGCAGTGAAGGGGGGAGGGGCACTGAAGCTTTCTTT. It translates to CASSEGGRGTEAFF.

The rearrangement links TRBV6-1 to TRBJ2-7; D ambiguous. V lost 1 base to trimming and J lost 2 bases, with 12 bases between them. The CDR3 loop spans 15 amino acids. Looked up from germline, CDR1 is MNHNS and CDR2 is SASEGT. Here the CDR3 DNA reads TGTGCCAGCAGTGAAGTAACCAGGATTCCCTACGAGCAGTACTTC. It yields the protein CASSEVTRIPYEQYF.

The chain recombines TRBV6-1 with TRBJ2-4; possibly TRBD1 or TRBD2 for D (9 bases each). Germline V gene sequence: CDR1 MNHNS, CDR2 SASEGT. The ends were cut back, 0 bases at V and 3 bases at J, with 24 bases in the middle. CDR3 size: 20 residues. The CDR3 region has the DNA TGTGCCAGCAGTGAAGCAGGGACAGGGCGGACTAGCGAGAACAAAAACATTCAGTACTTC. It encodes CASSEAGTGRTSENKNIQYF.